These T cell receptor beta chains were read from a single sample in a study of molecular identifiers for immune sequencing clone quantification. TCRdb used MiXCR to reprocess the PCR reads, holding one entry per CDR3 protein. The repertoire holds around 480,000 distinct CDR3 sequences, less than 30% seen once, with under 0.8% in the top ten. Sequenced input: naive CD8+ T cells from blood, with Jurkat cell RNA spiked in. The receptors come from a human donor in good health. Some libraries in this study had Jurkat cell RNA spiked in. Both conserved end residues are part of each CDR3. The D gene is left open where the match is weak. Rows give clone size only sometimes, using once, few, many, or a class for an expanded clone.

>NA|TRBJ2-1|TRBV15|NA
TGTGCCACCAGCTCCCGCCGGGGCGGGGGCAATGTGCAGTTCTTC
CATSSRRGGGNVQFF
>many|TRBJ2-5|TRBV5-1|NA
TGCGCCAGCAGCCCGGAACAGGACAGTGTGGAGACCCAGTACTTC
CASSPEQDSVETQYF
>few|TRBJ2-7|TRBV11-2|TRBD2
TGTGCCAGCAGCCCCGCCCAGGCGGGAGCCTACGAGCAGTACTTC
CASSPAQAGAYEQYF
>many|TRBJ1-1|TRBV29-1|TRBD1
TGCAGCGTCTACGACGGGACAGGGTACGAAGCTTTCTTT
CSVYDGTGYEAFF
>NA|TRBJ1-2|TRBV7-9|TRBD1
TGTGCCAGCAGCCCAACAGGGACAGGGTGGGGATATGGCTACACCTTC
CASSPTGTGWGYGYTF
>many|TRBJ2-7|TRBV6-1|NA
TGTGCCGGGTCAGGTTCCTCCTACGAGCAGTACTTC
CAGSGSSYEQYF
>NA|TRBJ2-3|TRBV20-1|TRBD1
TGCAGTGCTATGATTCGGGACAGGGAGGTTCCAGATACGCAGTATTTT
CSAMIRDREVPDTQYF
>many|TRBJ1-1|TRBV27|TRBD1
TGTGCCAGCAGCCCCGGACAGGTTCTTGAAGCTTTCTTT
CASSPGQVLEAFF
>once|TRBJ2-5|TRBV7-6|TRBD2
TGTGCCAGCAGCTTTGGTCGAGCGGGGGAAGGATTAGAGACCCAGTACTTC
CASSFGRAGEGLETQYF
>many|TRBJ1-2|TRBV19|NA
TGTGCCAGTAGTGTCGACACATATGTTAACTATGGCTACACCTTC
CASSVDTYVNYGYTF
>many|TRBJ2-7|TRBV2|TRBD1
TGTGCCAGCAGGCCACCCGGGACAGGGTTGTACGAGCAGTACTTC
CASRPPGTGLYEQYF
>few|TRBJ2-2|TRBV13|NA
TGTGCCAGCAGCTACGACGGGGGAGTCTCCGGGGAGCTGTTTTTT
CASSYDGGVSGELFF
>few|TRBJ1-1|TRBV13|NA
TGTGCCAGCAAGAACAAGGGGATATTGAACACTGAAGCTTTCTTT
CASKNKGILNTEAFF
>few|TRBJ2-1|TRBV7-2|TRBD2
TGTGCCAGCAGCCCTACTAGCGGGGGAACCTACAATGAGCAGTTCTTC
CASSPTSGGTYNEQFF
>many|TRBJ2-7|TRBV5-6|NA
TGTGCCAGCAGCATGGAGGTAACAGGGCCCACGGGGCATCAGTACTTC
CASSMEVTGPTGHQYF
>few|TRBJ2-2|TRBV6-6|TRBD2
TGTGCCAGCAGTTCCAGCGCTGGCGGGGGAGACACCGGGGAGCTGTTTTTT
CASSSSAGGGDTGELFF